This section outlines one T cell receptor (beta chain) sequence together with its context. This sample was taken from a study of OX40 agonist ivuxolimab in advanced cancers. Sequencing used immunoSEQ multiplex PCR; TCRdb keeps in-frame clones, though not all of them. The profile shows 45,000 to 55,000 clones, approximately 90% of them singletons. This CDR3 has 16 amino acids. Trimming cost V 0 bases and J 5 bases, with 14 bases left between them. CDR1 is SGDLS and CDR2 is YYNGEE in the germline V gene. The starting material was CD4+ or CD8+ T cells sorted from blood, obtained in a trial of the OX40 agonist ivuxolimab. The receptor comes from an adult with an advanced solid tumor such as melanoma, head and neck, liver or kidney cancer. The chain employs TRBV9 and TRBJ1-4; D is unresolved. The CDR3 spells CASSVEPLDRNEKLFF. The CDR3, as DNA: TGTGCCAGCAGCGTAGAACCCCTTGATAGAAATGAAAAACTGTTTTTT. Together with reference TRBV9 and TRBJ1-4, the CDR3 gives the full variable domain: DSGVTQTPKHLITATGQRVTLRCSPRSGDLSVYWYQQSLDQGLQFLIQYYNGEERAKGNILERFSAQQFPDLHSELNLSSLELGDSALYFCASSVEPLDRNEKLFFGSGTQLSVL.